What follows are 28 T cell receptor beta chains derived from one specimen sequenced in a study of shared T cell receptors in the human thymus. Method: immunoSEQ multiplex PCR; TCRdb's copy keeps in-frame clones and lacks some. The table lists over 450,000 clones, around three quarters of them singletons. This same sample was also part of a study on human thymus T cells.

Material for sequencing was thymocytes. These TCRs come from a boy under two years old with a congenital heart defect.

J is TRBJ2-3 and V is TRBV28; 16 bases align to TRBD2. Germline V gene lookup returns CDR1 MDHEN and CDR2 SYDVKM. Trimming cost V 8 bases and J 0 bases; bases outside gene matches: 11. This CDR3 is built from 19 residues. The CDR3 DNA follows: TGTGCCAGCGATAAACCGGGACTAGCGGGAGGGCCTAGCACAGATACGCAGTATTTT. Its protein is CASDKPGLAGGPSTDTQYF.

The rearrangement links TRBV27 to TRBJ1-2, with 7 nucleotides matching TRBD1. Germline loops: CDR1 MNHEY, CDR2 SMNVEV (reference sequence). The V gene end was trimmed by 10 bases and the J gene end by 4 bases; junction bases not matched to a gene: 15. CDR3 size: 15 residues. The CDR3 DNA follows: TGTGCCATCTTCAGAGGGACAGATCAAGCCTATGGCTACACCTTC. It is translated as CAIFRGTDQAYGYTF.

This rearrangement joins TRBV5-5 to TRBJ2-2, with 7 bases lining up with TRBD2. The ends lost 0 bases at V and 7 bases at J; junction bases unmatched: 12. CDR3 length: 17 amino acids. CDR1 is SGHKS, CDR2 YYEKEE, per germline (reference sequence). The CDR3 region is CASSLAGGAPNHGELFF. The DNA for the CDR3 is TGTGCCAGCAGCTTGGCGGGGGGTGCCCCCAACCACGGGGAGCTGTTTTTT.

V and J are TRBV6-1 and TRBJ2-3; 15 bases agree with TRBD2. CDR1 and CDR2 (germline): MNHNS, SASEGT. There are 16 residues in the CDR3. Unmatched junction bases numbered 6, after V lost 4 bases and J lost 7 bases. CDR3 amino acids: CASSGRTSGRVYTQYF. The DNA of the CDR3 is TGTGCCAGCAGTGGCAGGACTAGCGGGAGGGTTTATACGCAGTATTTT.

The J gene is TRBJ1-2, the V gene TRBV6-5, with 8 nucleotides matching TRBD1. The trim removed 4 bases at V and 13 bases at J, leaving 8 bases unmatched. Germline assignment: CDR1 MNHEY and CDR2 SVGAGI. The CDR3 is 12 residues long. CDR3 in DNA: TGTGCCAGCAGTTCACAGGGGGGGGGCCCCACCTTC. Amino acids: CASSSQGGGPTF.

This chain uses TRBV14 with TRBJ1-4; tentatively, D is TRBD1 (5 bases). The CDR3 covers 18 residues. Trimming removed 0 bases at V and 0 bases at J, with 14 bases between. Germline CDR1 reads SGHDN; CDR2 reads FVKESK. The CDR3 bases are TGTGCCAGCAGCCAAGATTGGCGGCAGGGCACAACTAATGAAAAACTGTTTTTT. Protein sequence: CASSQDWRQGTTNEKLFF.

The chain employs TRBV5-4 and TRBJ1-1, with D uncertain. The CDR3 loop spans 12 amino acids. V dropped 1 base and J dropped 4 bases, with 5 bases sitting between them. The germline CDR1 and CDR2 sequences are SGHNT and YYREEE (reference sequence). As DNA, the CDR3 is TGTGCCAGCAGCTTGTCTCCCACTGAAGCTTTCTTT. Translated: CASSLSPTEAFF.

The CDR3, as DNA: TGTGCCTGGAGCGAACCCCCCGGGACTAGCGGGAGTATCGGGGTGGACGAGCAGTACTTC. Translated, it gives CAWSEPPGTSGSIGVDEQYF. This chain links TRBV30 with TRBJ2-7; TRBD2 aligns across 14 bases. Trimming at V came to 3 bases and at J to 5 bases, leaving 21 bases not matched to a gene. CDR1 and CDR2 from the germline V gene are GTSNPN and SVGIG (reference sequence). The CDR3 spans 20 residues.

This clone appeared a single time. This chain joins TRBV4-1 and TRBJ1-1, with a weak D call TRBD1 (6 bases). Per germline, CDR1 MGHRA and CDR2 YSYEKL. Trimming took off 2 bases at V and 7 bases at J, with 17 bases between the two ends. This CDR3 has 15 amino acids. The CDR3 is CASSQYPRGAGEAFF. DNA for the CDR3: TGCGCCAGCAGCCAATACCCTCGGGGGGCAGGTGAAGCTTTCTTT.

This clone was counted a few times. This chain uses TRBV7-9 with TRBJ2-7; tentatively, D is TRBD2 (6 bases). The germline V gene encodes CDR1 SEHNR and CDR2 FQNEAQ (reference sequence). The length of the CDR3 is 16 residues. V lost 0 bases, J lost 4 bases, and 16 bases lay in between. DNA of the CDR3: TGTGCCAGCAGCTTAGCTCACACCTCCGGGGGTTACGAGCAGTACTTC. Protein product: CASSLAHTSGGYEQYF.

The rearrangement joins TRBV7-6 to TRBJ1-2; D not certain. The germline CDR1 and CDR2 sequences are SGHVS and FNYEAQ. This CDR3 spans 13 amino acids. V lost 3 bases and J 8 bases, leaving 13 bases between the germline ends. CDR3 sequence (DNA): TGTGCCAGCAGCTTCGGGGATCTTAGAGGCTACACCTTC. Translating it yields CASSFGDLRGYTF.

There are a few counts of this clone. The rearrangement uses TRBV12-1 and TRBJ2-7; the tabulated D call, TRBD2, remains unverified against the DNA. TRBV12-1 is a known pseudogene. CDR3 length: 15 residues. The DNA for the CDR3 is TGTGCCAGCAGCTTAAGTCGACGACCCGAGGGCGAGCAGTACTTC. The encoded protein is CASSLSRRPEGEQYF.

This clone was detected a few times. The CDR3 is CASSPRLAGAPGELFF. CDR3 bases: TGTGCCAGCAGCCCACGACTAGCGGGAGCTCCCGGGGAGCTGTTTTTT. This chain links TRBV7-2 with TRBJ2-2, with 12 positions matching TRBD2. V shed 5 bases, J shed 6 bases, and the junction held 7 bases outside the gene matches. CDR3 length equals 16 residues. Germline V CDR1 and CDR2: SGHTA, FQGNSA.

The J gene is TRBJ1-2, the V gene TRBV4-2; D gene uncertain. From germline, CDR1 is LGHNA and CDR2 YNFKEQ. There are 15 residues in the CDR3. The ends were cut back, 5 bases at V and 8 bases at J, with 21 bases in the middle. CDR3 DNA: TGTGCCAGCAGCGGTCGGACTCCCCAGCGGTGGGGCTACACCTTC. This translates into CASSGRTPQRWGYTF.

This clone has just one count. The CDR3 DNA sequence: TGTGCCAGCAGCCGGATATCCACAGGGGGCGAGTCCACTGAAGCTTTCTTT. It translates to CASSRISTGGESTEAFF. The chain employs TRBV5-6 and TRBJ1-1; 9 bases align to TRBD1. CDR3 size: 17 residues. Germline values: CDR1 SGHDT, CDR2 YYEEEE. V shed 4 bases and J 4 bases; nucleotides not matched to a gene: 14.

The chain links TRBV4-1 to TRBJ2-7, with TRBD1 matching 12 bases. The CDR3 has 15 residues. The germline gives CDR1 MGHRA, CDR2 YSYEKL. Trimming at V came to 2 bases and at J to 9 bases, leaving 8 bases not matched to a gene. The CDR3 loop is CASSQPGQGARGQYF. CDR3 bases: TGCGCCAGCAGCCAACCGGGACAGGGGGCCCGGGGGCAGTACTTC.

This sequence joins TRBV11-2 and TRBJ2-5, with D perhaps matching TRBD2 (8 bases). This CDR3 is 18 amino acids long. From germline, CDR1 is SGHAT and CDR2 FQNNGV. Trimming took 5 bases from V and 3 from J, leaving 25 bases between them. This CDR3 reads CASSRGQLGLVREETQYF. DNA of the CDR3: TGTGCCAGCAGCCGGGGACAGCTGGGACTAGTAAGGGAAGAGACCCAGTACTTC.

There are a few counts of this clone. The chain links TRBV6-1 to TRBJ1-2, with D perhaps TRBD1 (5 bases). V lost 6 bases, J lost 12 bases, and 20 bases lay in between. The CDR3 runs 13 residues. Germline V gene lookup returns CDR1 MNHNS and CDR2 SASEGT. The CDR3 coding sequence is TGTGCCAGCAGAGGGAACCACGGGACGGGGGACACCTTC. Translating gives CASRGNHGTGDTF.

The chain is built from TRBV11-3 and TRBJ2-1; a weak D match, TRBD2 (5 bases). V was pared by 5 bases and J by 9 bases, with 14 bases between. This CDR3 contains 13 residues. Germline assignment: CDR1 SGHNT and CDR2 YENEEA. This CDR3 is CASSPSLRGEQFF. Written as DNA, the CDR3 is TGTGCCAGCAGCCCTAGCCTCAGAGGTGAGCAGTTCTTC. Drawing the rest from reference TRBV11-3 and TRBJ2-1, the complete variable domain is EAGVVQSPRYKIIEKKQPVAFWCNPISGHNTLYWYLQNLGQGPELLIRYENEEAVDDSQLPKDRFSAERLKGVDSTLKIQPAELGDSAVYLCASSPSLRGEQFFGPGTRLTVL.

The genes are TRBV18 and TRBJ2-7; 7 bases line up with TRBD2. V shed 3 bases, J shed 0 bases, and the junction held 8 bases outside the gene matches. The CDR3 is 16 residues long. Germline CDR1 is KGHSH and CDR2 is LQKENI. CDR3 region: CASSPHLLADSYEQYF. The CDR3 nucleotides are TGTGCCAGCTCACCTCACCTGCTAGCGGACTCCTACGAGCAGTACTTC.

The CDR3 DNA reads as TGTGCCAGCAGTTTCCGGAGGGACAGGGGAGATGAAGCTTTCTTT. It yields the protein CASSFRRDRGDEAFF. The chain couples TRBV27 to TRBJ1-1, with 10 bases that match TRBD1. The CDR3 runs to 15 residues. Germline CDR1 and CDR2: MNHEY and SMNVEV (reference sequence). J gave up 7 bases and V 3 bases, and 8 bases lay outside the gene matches.

V gene TRBV2 combines with J gene TRBJ2-1; 9 bases align to TRBD1. The CDR3 totals 19 residues. Looked up from germline, CDR1 is SNHLY and CDR2 is FYNNEI. V lost 2 bases to trimming and J lost 4 bases; unmatched junction nucleotides: 15. CDR3 residues: CASSEQAGVGTGCYNEQFF. For the CDR3, the DNA is TGTGCCAGCAGTGAACAGGCGGGAGTCGGGACAGGGTGTTACAATGAGCAGTTCTTC. Filled out from reference TRBV2 and TRBJ2-1, the complete variable domain reads EPEVTQTPSHQVTQMGQEVILRCVPISNHLYFYWYRQILGQKVEFLVSFYNNEISEKSEIFDDQFSVERPDGSNFTLKIRSTKLEDSAMYFCASSEQAGVGTGCYNEQFFGPGTRLTVL.

This chain joins TRBV4-1 and TRBJ2-3; 7 positions agree with TRBD2. The ends lost 1 base at V and 2 bases at J; junction bases unmatched: 18. This CDR3 contains 20 residues. Germline V lookup: CDR1 MGHRA, CDR2 YSYEKL. CDR3 residues: CASSQVDVGSVLADTDTQYF. The CDR3 DNA reads TGCGCCAGCAGCCAAGTTGACGTGGGTTCCGTCCTAGCGGACACAGATACGCAGTATTTT.

The rearrangement links TRBV5-1 to TRBJ1-2; D gene ambiguous. The CDR3 is 17 residues long. Germline V gene sequence: CDR1 SGHRS, CDR2 YFSETQ. V was clipped by 3 bases and J by 0 bases, with 18 bases between them. The CDR3 loop is CASSSLVGVPANYGYTF. The CDR3, as DNA: TGCGCCAGCAGCTCCCTTGTCGGGGTCCCCGCTAACTATGGCTACACCTTC.

The CDR3 region is CASSQGQLAGGDEQYF. The DNA for the CDR3 is TGTGCCAGCAGCCAAGGACAACTAGCGGGAGGAGACGAGCAGTACTTC. The chain joins TRBV14 to TRBJ2-7; 12 bases align to TRBD2. Germline assignment: CDR1 SGHDN and CDR2 FVKESK. V shed 1 base, J shed 5 bases, and the junction held 6 bases outside the gene matches. The CDR3 has 16 amino acids. The full variable domain, with the rest looked up from reference TRBV14 and TRBJ2-7, is EAGVTQFPSHSVIEKGQTVTLRCDPISGHDNLYWYRRVMGKEIKFLLHFVKESKQDESGMPNNRFLAERTGGTYSTLKVQPAELEDSGVYFCASSQGQLAGGDEQYFGPGTRLTVT.

This clone was seen once. The V gene is TRBV15, the J gene TRBJ2-7; TRBD2 might be the D (5 bases). Trimming removed 1 base from V and 9 bases from J, with 19 bases in between. The CDR3 extends over 15 amino acids. Germline V lookup: CDR1 LNHNV, CDR2 YYDKDF (reference sequence). In DNA form, the CDR3 reads TGTGCCACCAGCAGAGCTGGCGGGCGCGGAGGCGGGCAGTACTTC. Translated, it gives CATSRAGGRGGGQYF.

The chain has TRBV7-9 and TRBJ2-1, with 10 bases aligning to TRBD2. The trim removed 5 bases at V and 7 bases at J, leaving 11 bases unmatched. There are 16 residues in the CDR3. Germline CDR1 is SEHNR and CDR2 is FQNEAQ (reference sequence). CDR3 region: CASSPHLRTSGNEQFF. The DNA of the CDR3 is TGTGCCAGCAGCCCCCACCTTCGGACTAGCGGAAATGAGCAGTTCTTC. Complete variable domain (other parts from reference TRBV7-9 and TRBJ2-1): DTGVSQNPRHKITKRGQNVTFRCDPISEHNRLYWYRQTLGQGPEFLTYFQNEAQLEKSRLLSDRFSAERPKGSFSTLEIQRTEQGDSAMYLCASSPHLRTSGNEQFFGPGTRLTVL.

This rearrangement joins TRBV30 to TRBJ1-2; TRBD1 matches 10 bases. Germline V gene lookup returns CDR1 GTSNPN and CDR2 SVGIG (reference sequence). The CDR3 runs to 15 residues. Trimming took 2 bases from V and 8 from J; bases not matched to a gene: 11. The CDR3 sequence is CAWSPTGTGARGYTF. Written as DNA, the CDR3 is TGTGCCTGGAGTCCCACCGGGACAGGGGCTAGAGGCTACACCTTC.